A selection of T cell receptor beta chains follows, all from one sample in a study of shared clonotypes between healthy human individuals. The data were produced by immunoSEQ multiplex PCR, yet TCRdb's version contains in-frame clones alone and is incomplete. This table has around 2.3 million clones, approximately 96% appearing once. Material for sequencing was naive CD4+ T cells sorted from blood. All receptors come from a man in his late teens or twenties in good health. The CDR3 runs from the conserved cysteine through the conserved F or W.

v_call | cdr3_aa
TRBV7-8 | CASSLVWRGGDEQFF
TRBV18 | CASSPSSGMGTDTQYF
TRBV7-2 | CASSSTRSTDTQYF
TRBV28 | CASSRAVSSNTGELFF
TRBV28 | CASSEGQGGRETQYF
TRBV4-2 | CASSQATSGNPYEQYF
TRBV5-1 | CASSFDGENSPLHF
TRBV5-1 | CASSSIAGGYNEQFF
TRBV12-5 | CASRRSGTSGRVHQETQYF
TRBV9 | CASSPKGGTNEKLFF
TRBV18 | CASSPPSSSGNTIYF
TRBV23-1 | CASSQPGLAAENCREQYF
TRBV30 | CAWSRGRPSTGELFF
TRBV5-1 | CASSLGAPSTNEKLFF
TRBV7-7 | CASSASGEFHNEQFF
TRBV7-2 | CASSLDPNTEAFF
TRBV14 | CASSQTTKAADTQYF
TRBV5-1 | CASSPWTGLVRETQYF
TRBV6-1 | CASSEAPGTEYEQYF
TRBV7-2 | CASSLESLRTQYF
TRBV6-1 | CASSASHVGHGSGNTIYF
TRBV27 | CASSLDGNTIYF
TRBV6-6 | CASSLVGVNTEAFF
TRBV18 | CASSPGAWTGELFF
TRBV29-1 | CSGGWPSTDTQYF
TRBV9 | CASSVATGTGLGYGYTF